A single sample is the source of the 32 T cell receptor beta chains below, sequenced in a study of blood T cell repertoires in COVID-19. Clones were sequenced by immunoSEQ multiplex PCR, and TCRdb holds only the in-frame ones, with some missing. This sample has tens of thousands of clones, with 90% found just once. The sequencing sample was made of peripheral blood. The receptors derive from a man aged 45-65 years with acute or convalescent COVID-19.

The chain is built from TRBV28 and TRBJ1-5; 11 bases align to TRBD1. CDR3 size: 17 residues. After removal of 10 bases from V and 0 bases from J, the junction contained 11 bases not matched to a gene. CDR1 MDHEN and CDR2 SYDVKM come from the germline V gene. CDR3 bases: TGTGCCACCACGGACAGGGGGCTTGGTTATAGCAATCAGCCCCAGCATTTT. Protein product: CATTDRGLGYSNQPQHF.

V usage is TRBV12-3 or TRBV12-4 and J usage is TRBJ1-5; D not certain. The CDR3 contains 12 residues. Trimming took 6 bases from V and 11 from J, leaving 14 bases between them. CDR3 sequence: CASRSQYSSQHF. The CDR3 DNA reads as TGTGCCAGCAGATCCCAATATAGTTCCCAGCATTTT.

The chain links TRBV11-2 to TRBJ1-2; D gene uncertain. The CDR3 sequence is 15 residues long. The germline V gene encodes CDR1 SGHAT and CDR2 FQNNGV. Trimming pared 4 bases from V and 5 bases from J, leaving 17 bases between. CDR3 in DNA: TGTGCCAGCAGCTCCGTGACTTTCCGGGGATATGGCTACACCTTC. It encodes CASSSVTFRGYGYTF.

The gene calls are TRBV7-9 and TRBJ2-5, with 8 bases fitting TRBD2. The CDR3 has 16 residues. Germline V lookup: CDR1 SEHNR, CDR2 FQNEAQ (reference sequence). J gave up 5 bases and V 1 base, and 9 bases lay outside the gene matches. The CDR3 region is CASSLVAGRAVETQYF. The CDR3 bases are TGTGCCAGCAGCTTAGTCGCCGGGAGGGCCGTTGAGACCCAGTACTTC.

The DNA for the CDR3 is TGCGCCAGCAGCCAACCCCGACGGGACAGCCCAACTAGCACAGATACGCAGTATTTT. This translates into CASSQPRRDSPTSTDTQYF. The gene calls are TRBV5-1 and TRBJ2-3; 7 bases are a match to TRBD1. This CDR3 has 19 amino acids. Germline CDR1 and CDR2: SGHRS and YFSETQ. After removal of 4 bases from V and 0 bases from J, the junction contained 17 bases not matched to a gene. Drawing the rest from reference TRBV5-1 and TRBJ2-3, the complete variable domain is KAGVTQTPRYLIKTRGQQVTLSCSPISGHRSVSWYQQTPGQGLQFLFEYFSETQRNKGNFPGRFSGRQFSNSRSEMNVSTLELGDSALYLCASSQPRRDSPTSTDTQYFGPGTRLTVL.

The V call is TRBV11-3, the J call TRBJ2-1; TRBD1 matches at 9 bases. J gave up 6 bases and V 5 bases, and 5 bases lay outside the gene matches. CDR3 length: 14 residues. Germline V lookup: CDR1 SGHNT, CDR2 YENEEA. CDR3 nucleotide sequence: TGTGCCAGCAGCCCACAGGGGGCCCTCAATGAGCAGTTCTTC. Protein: CASSPQGALNEQFF.

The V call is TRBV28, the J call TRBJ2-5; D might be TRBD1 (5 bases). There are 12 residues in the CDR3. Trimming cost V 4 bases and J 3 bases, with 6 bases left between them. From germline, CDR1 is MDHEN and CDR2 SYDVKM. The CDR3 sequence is CASSSGKETQYF. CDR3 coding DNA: TGTGCCAGCAGTTCAGGGAAAGAGACCCAGTACTTC.

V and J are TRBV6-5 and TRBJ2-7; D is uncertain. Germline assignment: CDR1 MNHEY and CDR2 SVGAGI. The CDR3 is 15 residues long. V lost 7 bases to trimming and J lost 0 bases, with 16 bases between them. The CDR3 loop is CASMARHRASYEQYF. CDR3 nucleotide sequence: TGTGCCAGCATGGCGCGTCACAGAGCCTCCTACGAGCAGTACTTC.

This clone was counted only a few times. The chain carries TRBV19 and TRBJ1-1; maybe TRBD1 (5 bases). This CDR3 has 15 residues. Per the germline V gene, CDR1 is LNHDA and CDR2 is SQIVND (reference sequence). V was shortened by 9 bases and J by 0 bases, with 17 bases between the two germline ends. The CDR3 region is CASQDTVPMNTEAFF. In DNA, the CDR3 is TGTGCCAGCCAGGACACAGTACCGATGAACACTGAAGCTTTCTTT.

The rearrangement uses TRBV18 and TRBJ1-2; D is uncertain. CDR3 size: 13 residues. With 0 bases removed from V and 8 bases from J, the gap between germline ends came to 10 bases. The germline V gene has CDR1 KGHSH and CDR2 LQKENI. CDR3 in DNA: TGTGCCAGCTCACCACCCGGGATTCGAGGCTACACCTTC. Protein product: CASSPPGIRGYTF.

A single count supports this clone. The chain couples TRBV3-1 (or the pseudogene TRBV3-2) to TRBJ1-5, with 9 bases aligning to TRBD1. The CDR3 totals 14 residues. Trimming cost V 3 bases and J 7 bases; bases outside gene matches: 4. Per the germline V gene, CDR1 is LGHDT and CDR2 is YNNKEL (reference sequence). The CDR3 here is CASSHKQGAQPQHF. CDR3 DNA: TGTGCCAGCAGCCACAAACAGGGGGCCCAGCCCCAGCATTTT.

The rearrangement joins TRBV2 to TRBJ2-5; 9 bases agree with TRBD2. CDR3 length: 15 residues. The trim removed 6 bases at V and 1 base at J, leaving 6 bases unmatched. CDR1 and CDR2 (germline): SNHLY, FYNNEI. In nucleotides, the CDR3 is TGTGCCAGCAGCCCGACTAGCGGTACCCAAGAGACCCAGTACTTC. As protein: CASSPTSGTQETQYF.

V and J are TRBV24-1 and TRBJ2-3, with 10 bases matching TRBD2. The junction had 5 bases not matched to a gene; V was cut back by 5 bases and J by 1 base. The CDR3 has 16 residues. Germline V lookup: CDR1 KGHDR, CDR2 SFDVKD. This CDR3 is CATSAFGTSGTDTQYF. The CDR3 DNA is TGTGCCACCAGTGCCTTTGGGACTAGCGGCACAGATACGCAGTATTTT.

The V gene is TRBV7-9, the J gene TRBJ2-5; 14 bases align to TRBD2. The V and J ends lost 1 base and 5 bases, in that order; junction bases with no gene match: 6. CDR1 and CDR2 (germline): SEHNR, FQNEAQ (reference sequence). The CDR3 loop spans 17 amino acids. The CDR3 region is CASSLVGGLAGVETQYF. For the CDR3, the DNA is TGTGCCAGCAGCTTAGTCGGGGGACTAGCGGGAGTGGAGACCCAGTACTTC.

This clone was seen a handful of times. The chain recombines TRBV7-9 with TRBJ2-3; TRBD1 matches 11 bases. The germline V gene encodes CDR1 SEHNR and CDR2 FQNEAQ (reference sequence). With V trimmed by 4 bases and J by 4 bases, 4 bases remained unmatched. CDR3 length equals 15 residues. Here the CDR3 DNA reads TGTGCCAGCAGCTGGGGACAGGGGGAGGCAGATACGCAGTATTTT. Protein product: CASSWGQGEADTQYF.

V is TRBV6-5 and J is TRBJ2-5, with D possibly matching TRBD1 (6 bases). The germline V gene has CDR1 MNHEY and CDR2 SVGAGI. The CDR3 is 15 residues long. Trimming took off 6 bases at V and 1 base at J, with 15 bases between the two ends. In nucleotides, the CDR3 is TGTGCCAGCAGCACTGGGACATCCCGCCAAGAGACCCAGTACTTC. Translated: CASSTGTSRQETQYF.

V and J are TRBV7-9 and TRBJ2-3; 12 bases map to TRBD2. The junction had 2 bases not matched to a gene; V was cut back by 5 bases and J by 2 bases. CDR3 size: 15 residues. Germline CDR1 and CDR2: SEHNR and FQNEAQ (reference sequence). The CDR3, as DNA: TGTGCCAGCAGCCGGACTAGCGGGAACACAGATACGCAGTATTTT. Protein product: CASSRTSGNTDTQYF. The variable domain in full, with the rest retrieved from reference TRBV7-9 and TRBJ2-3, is DTGVSQNPRHKITKRGQNVTFRCDPISEHNRLYWYRQTLGQGPEFLTYFQNEAQLEKSRLLSDRFSAERPKGSFSTLEIQRTEQGDSAMYLCASSRTSGNTDTQYFGPGTRLTVL.

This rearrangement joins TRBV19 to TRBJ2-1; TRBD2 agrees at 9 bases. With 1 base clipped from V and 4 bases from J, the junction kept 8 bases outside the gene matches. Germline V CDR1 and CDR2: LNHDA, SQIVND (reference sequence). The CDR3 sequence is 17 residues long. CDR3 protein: CASSIGFKRGVYNEQFF. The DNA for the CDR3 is TGTGCCAGTAGTATAGGATTTAAGCGGGGGGTTTACAATGAGCAGTTCTTC.

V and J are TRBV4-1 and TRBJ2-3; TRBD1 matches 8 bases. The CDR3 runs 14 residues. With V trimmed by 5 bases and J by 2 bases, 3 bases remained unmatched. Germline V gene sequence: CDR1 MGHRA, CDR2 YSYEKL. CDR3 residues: CASSSDRVTDTQYF. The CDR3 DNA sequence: TGCGCCAGCAGCTCGGACAGGGTCACAGATACGCAGTATTTT.

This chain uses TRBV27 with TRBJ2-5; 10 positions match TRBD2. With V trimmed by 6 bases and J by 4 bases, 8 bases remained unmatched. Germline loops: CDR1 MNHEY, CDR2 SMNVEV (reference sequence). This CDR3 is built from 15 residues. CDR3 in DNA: TGTGCCAGCAGGCGTGGGTTAGCGGGAGGAGAGACCCAGTACTTC. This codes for CASRRGLAGGETQYF.

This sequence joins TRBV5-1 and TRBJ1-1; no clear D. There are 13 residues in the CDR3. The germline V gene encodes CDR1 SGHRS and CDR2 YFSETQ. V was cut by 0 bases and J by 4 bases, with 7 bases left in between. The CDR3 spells CASSLAEATEAFF. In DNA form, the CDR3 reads TGCGCCAGCAGCTTGGCCGAGGCCACTGAAGCTTTCTTT.

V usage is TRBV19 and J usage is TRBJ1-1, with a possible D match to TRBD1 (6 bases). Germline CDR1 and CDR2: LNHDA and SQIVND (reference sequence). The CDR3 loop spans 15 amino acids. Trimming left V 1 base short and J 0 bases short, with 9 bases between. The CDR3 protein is CASSIGTAMNTEAFF. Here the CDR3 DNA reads TGTGCCAGTAGTATAGGGACAGCCATGAACACTGAAGCTTTCTTT.

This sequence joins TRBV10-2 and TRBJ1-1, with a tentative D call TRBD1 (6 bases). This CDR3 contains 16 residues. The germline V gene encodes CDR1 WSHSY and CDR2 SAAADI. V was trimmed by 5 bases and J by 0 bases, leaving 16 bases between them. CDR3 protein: CASSSTGIRMNTEAFF. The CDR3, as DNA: TGCGCCAGCAGTTCCACAGGGATTAGGATGAACACTGAAGCTTTCTTT.

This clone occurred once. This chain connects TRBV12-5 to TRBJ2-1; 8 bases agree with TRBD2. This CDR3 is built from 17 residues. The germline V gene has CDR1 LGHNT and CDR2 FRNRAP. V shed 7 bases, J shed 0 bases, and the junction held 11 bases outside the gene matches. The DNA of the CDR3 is TGTGCTAGTGCCCACCGACTAGCGCCGTTCTCCTACAATGAGCAGTTCTTC. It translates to CASAHRLAPFSYNEQFF.

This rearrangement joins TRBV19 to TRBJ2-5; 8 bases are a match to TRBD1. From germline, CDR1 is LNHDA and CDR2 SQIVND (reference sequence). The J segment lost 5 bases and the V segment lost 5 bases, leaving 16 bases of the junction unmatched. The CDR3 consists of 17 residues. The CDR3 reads CASSPSWTGQGGETQYF. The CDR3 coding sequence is TGTGCCAGTAGTCCCTCCTGGACAGGGCAAGGAGGGGAGACCCAGTACTTC. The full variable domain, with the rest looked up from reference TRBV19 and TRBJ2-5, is DGGITQSPKYLFRKEGQNVTLSCEQNLNHDAMYWYRQDPGQGLRLIYYSQIVNDFQKGDIAEGYSVSREKKESFPLTVTSAQKNPTAFYLCASSPSWTGQGGETQYFGPGTRLLVL.

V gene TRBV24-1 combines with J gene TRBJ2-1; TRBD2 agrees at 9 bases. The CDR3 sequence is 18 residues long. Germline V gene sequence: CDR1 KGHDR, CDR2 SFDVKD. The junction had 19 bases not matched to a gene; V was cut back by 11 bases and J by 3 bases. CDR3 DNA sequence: TGTGCCAGCTACGGAGGAGCGGGAGGCCAAGGAGGCTACAATGAGCAGTTCTTC. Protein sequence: CASYGGAGGQGGYNEQFF.

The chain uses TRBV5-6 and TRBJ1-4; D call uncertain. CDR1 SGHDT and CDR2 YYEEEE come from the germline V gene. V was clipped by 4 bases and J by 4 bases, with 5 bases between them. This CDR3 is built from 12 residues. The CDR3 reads CASSLLNEKLFF. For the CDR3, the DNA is TGTGCCAGCAGCCTCCTTAATGAAAAACTGTTTTTT.

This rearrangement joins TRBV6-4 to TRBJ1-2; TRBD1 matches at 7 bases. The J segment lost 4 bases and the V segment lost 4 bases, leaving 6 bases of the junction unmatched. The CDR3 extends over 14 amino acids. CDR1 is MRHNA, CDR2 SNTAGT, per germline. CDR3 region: CASSVTGESYGYTF. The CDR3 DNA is TGTGCCAGCAGTGTCACAGGGGAGTCCTATGGCTACACCTTC.

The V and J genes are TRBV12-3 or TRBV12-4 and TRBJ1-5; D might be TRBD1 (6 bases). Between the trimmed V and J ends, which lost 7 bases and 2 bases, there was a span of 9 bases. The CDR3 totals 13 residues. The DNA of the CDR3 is TGTGCCAGCAAAACAGGGCGCAATCAGCCCCAGCATTTT. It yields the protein CASKTGRNQPQHF.

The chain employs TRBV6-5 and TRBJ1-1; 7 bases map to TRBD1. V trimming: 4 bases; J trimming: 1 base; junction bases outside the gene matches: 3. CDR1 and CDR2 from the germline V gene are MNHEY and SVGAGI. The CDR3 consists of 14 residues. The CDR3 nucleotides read TGTGCCAGCAGTTCCGGGACAGCGAACACTGAAGCTTTCTTT. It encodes CASSSGTANTEAFF.

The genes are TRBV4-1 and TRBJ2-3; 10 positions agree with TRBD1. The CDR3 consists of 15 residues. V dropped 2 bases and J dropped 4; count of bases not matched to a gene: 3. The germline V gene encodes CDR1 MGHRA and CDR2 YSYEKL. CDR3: CASSQPGQGSDTQYF. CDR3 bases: TGCGCCAGCAGCCAACCGGGACAGGGGTCAGATACGCAGTATTTT.

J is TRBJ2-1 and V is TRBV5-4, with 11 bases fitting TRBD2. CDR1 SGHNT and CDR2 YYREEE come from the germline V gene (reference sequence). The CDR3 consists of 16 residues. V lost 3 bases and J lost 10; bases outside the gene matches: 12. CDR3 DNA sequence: TGTGCCAGCAGCTCAAGACTAGCGGGAATGGTGCGCGAGCAGTTCTTC. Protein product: CASSSRLAGMVREQFF.